The clone carrying this TCR beta chain was recorded a few times. The sample has other DNA sequences that encode this CDR3 too. Germline V gene lookup returns CDR1 LNHDA and CDR2 SQIVND (reference sequence). CDR3 size: 14 residues. The J segment lost 6 bases and the V segment lost 3 bases, leaving 1 base of the junction unmatched. These data come from a study of blood T cell repertoires in COVID-19. Study information: The samples span acute and convalescent COVID-19 from the United States, Italy and Spain.

Original analysis: Reference gene primer amplification gave estimated nucleated cell counts. Here immunoSEQ multiplex PCR was the method, and the copy in TCRdb shows in-frame clones only, minus some. V, J and clone size are those of that table, while D and trimming were read from the DNA. The table shows about 150,000 clones, with around 82% occurring only once. This receptor was taken from a man at least 80 years old with COVID-19, enrolled during active disease. This chain links TRBV19 with TRBJ1-6; TRBD1 matches at 8 bases. Sequencing used peripheral blood. CDR3 nucleotides: TGTGCCAGTAGTATGGGGACAGGTAATTCACCCCTCCACTTT. Translation gives CASSMGTGNSPLHF.